This entry lists 25 T cell receptor beta chains sequenced from one sample in a study of cytomegalovirus exposure and HLA in healthy donors. The PCR was carried out with 60 Vbeta primers and 13 Jbeta primers. Generated by immunoSEQ multiplex PCR, the TCRdb table keeps only in-frame clones and is missing some. The table has about 150,000 clones, about four fifths seen once. Material for sequencing was PBMCs. Receptor source: a woman in her thirties or forties in good health and CMV-seropositive.

This clone turned up a few times. V gene TRBV10-2 combines with J gene TRBJ2-1; TRBD2 matches 7 bases. CDR3 length: 17 residues. V shed 6 bases, J shed 2 bases, and the junction held 13 bases outside the gene matches. Germline CDR1 WSHSY, CDR2 SAAADI. The chain's CDR3 is CASSGLSGVPTYNEQFF. The CDR3 bases are TGCGCCAGCAGCGGACTGAGCGGGGTGCCGACCTACAATGAGCAGTTCTTC.

The chain joins TRBV18 to TRBJ2-7, with TRBD1 identical over 9 bases. The CDR3 contains 14 residues. With 3 bases clipped from V and 6 bases from J, the junction kept 6 bases outside the gene matches. Germline-derived CDR1 and CDR2 are KGHSH and LQKENI. The CDR3 loop is CASSPLDRGFEQYF. Written as DNA, the CDR3 is TGTGCCAGCTCACCTCTAGACAGGGGGTTCGAGCAGTACTTC.

This clone was observed a single time. The chain carries TRBV25-1 and TRBJ1-1, with D possibly being TRBD1 (5 bases). The CDR3 covers 13 residues. Germline V gives CDR1 MGHDK, CDR2 SYGVNS. Between the trimmed V and J ends, which lost 8 bases and 5 bases, there was a span of 15 bases. In DNA form, the CDR3 reads TGTGCCAGCGGGGGGACGATTGGGACTGAAGCTTTCTTT. Translating gives CASGGTIGTEAFF.

The V and J genes are TRBV9 and TRBJ1-1; D gene uncertain. Trimming removed 1 base from V and 8 bases from J, with 9 bases in between. Germline V CDR1 and CDR2: SGDLS, YYNGEE. CDR3 size: 12 residues. DNA for the CDR3: TGTGCCAGCAGCGTACACGGGAAAGAAGCTTTCTTT. Encoded protein: CASSVHGKEAFF.

J is TRBJ2-1 and V is TRBV7-3, with a weak D call TRBD1 (6 bases). V gave up 5 bases and J gave up 10 bases, with 18 bases separating them. The CDR3 has 14 amino acids. Germline-derived CDR1 and CDR2 are SGHTA and FQGTGA. The CDR3 DNA sequence: TGTGCCAGCAGCGCCAATGGGGGCCAGGGGGAGCAGTTCTTC. Amino acids: CASSANGGQGEQFF.

Only a few counts were recorded for this clone. The chain has TRBV9 and TRBJ1-6; 7 bases match TRBD1. V lost 5 bases, J lost 9 bases, and 8 bases stayed unmatched. The CDR3 has 14 residues. CDR1 is SGDLS, CDR2 YYNGEE, per germline. The CDR3 spells CASREGGEGSPLHF. CDR3 nucleotide sequence: TGTGCCAGCAGAGAAGGGGGCGAGGGTTCACCCCTCCACTTT. The complete variable domain, with remaining parts taken from reference TRBV9 and TRBJ1-6, reads DSGVTQTPKHLITATGQRVTLRCSPRSGDLSVYWYQQSLDQGLQFLIQYYNGEERAKGNILERFSAQQFPDLHSELNLSSLELGDSALYFCASREGGEGSPLHFGNGTRLTVT.

J is TRBJ2-1 and V is TRBV18; 10 bases align to TRBD2. V lost 3 bases and J lost 3; bases outside the gene matches: 5. The germline V gene encodes CDR1 KGHSH and CDR2 LQKENI. This CDR3 is 16 amino acids long. The CDR3 is CASSPDLAGVYNEQFF. The CDR3 coding sequence is TGTGCCAGCTCACCTGACCTAGCGGGAGTCTACAATGAGCAGTTCTTC.

The J gene is TRBJ1-4, the V gene TRBV19, with D unresolved. V gave up 6 bases and J gave up 10 bases, with 18 bases separating them. CDR1 and CDR2 from the germline V gene are LNHDA and SQIVND (reference sequence). The CDR3 contains 14 residues. DNA for the CDR3: TGTGCCAGTAGAAGTGGACCCCGTGGAGGAAAACTGTTTTTT. Protein: CASRSGPRGGKLFF.

This rearrangement joins TRBV2 to TRBJ2-4; 9 bases map to TRBD1. Trimming took 6 bases from V and 6 from J; bases not matched to a gene: 6. The CDR3 has 14 residues. Germline CDR1 reads SNHLY; CDR2 reads FYNNEI. CDR3 protein: CASSPSGQGNIQYF. CDR3 nucleotide sequence: TGTGCCAGCAGCCCCTCGGGACAGGGAAACATTCAGTACTTC.

This sequence joins TRBV28 and TRBJ2-5; the D gene is possibly TRBD1 (6 bases). The CDR3 consists of 13 residues. Germline V lookup: CDR1 MDHEN, CDR2 SYDVKM. The ends were cut back, 4 bases at V and 5 bases at J, with 11 bases in the middle. CDR3 sequence (DNA): TGTGCCAGCAGTTCCCAGGGGAGCGAGACCCAGTACTTC. Its translation is CASSSQGSETQYF.

The chain combines TRBV6-5 with TRBJ2-5; 12 bases fit TRBD2. V shed 5 bases, J shed 4 bases, and the junction held 5 bases outside the gene matches. The CDR3 covers 15 residues. Germline CDR1 reads MNHEY; CDR2 reads SVGAGI. CDR3 nucleotides: TGTGCCAGCAGTAGACTAGCGGGAGTAGGAGAGACCCAGTACTTC. Encoded protein: CASSRLAGVGETQYF.

The J gene is TRBJ2-7, the V gene TRBV15; D might be TRBD1 (6 bases). There are 16 residues in the CDR3. With 1 base removed from V and 5 bases from J, the gap between germline ends came to 18 bases. The germline V gene has CDR1 LNHNV and CDR2 YYDKDF (reference sequence). The CDR3 coding sequence is TGTGCCACCAGCAGAGTTCGGATGGCAGGGGTAAACGAGCAGTACTTC. As protein: CATSRVRMAGVNEQYF.

The rearrangement links TRBV5-1 to TRBJ2-6, with 7 bases lining up with TRBD1. The germline V gene has CDR1 SGHRS and CDR2 YFSETQ. The CDR3 runs 20 residues. V was pared by 4 bases and J by 1 base, with 17 bases of the junction left unmatched. The CDR3 loop reads CASSHRGQDRVVSGANVLTF. The CDR3 DNA follows: TGCGCCAGCAGCCACCGAGGACAGGATAGAGTGGTGTCTGGGGCCAACGTCCTGACTTTC.

The rearrangement uses TRBV5-1 and TRBJ2-1; 9 bases match TRBD2. Trimming cost V 7 bases and J 7 bases; bases outside gene matches: 12. Per the germline V gene, CDR1 is SGHRS and CDR2 is YFSETQ. The CDR3 length is 15 residues. CDR3: CASGASGGLINEQFF. The CDR3 region has the DNA TGCGCCAGCGGGGCAAGCGGGGGGCTTATAAATGAGCAGTTCTTC.

V and J are TRBV20-1 and TRBJ2-4; D gene unclear. The germline V and J ends were trimmed by 3 bases and 6 bases, with 6 bases remaining between them. The CDR3 is 11 residues long. Germline V lookup: CDR1 DFQATT, CDR2 SNEGSKA (reference sequence). The chain's CDR3 is CSASYGNIQYF. The CDR3 nucleotides read TGCAGTGCTAGTTACGGAAACATTCAGTACTTC.

V gene TRBV28 combines with J gene TRBJ2-7; D is perhaps TRBD1 (6 bases). Trimming cost V 6 bases and J 0 bases, with 18 bases left between them. In germline, CDR1 is MDHEN, CDR2 SYDVKM. This CDR3 is built from 16 residues. CDR3 nucleotides: TGTGCCAGCAGCCCCTTAACAGGGCCCTCCTCCTACGAGCAGTACTTC. It specifies CASSPLTGPSSYEQYF.

This clone was recorded once. This sequence joins TRBV10-1 and TRBJ2-3, with 7 nucleotides matching TRBD2. Losses at the gene ends were 4 bases for V and 4 bases for J; bases not matched to a gene: 8. CDR1 is WNHNN, CDR2 SYGVQD, per germline (reference sequence). The CDR3 runs 15 residues. The CDR3 nucleotides are TGCGCCAGCAGTGGGCAGGGAGGGGCCCCAGATACGCAGTATTTT. Translating gives CASSGQGGAPDTQYF.

The V call is TRBV2, the J call TRBJ2-2; TRBD2 agrees at 13 bases. The CDR3 consists of 15 residues. The J segment lost 5 bases and the V segment lost 6 bases, leaving 3 bases of the junction unmatched. Germline V gene sequence: CDR1 SNHLY, CDR2 FYNNEI. CDR3 region: CASRLAGGRTGELFF. The CDR3 coding sequence is TGTGCCAGCAGACTAGCGGGAGGGAGAACCGGGGAGCTGTTTTTT.

CDR3 DNA: TGTGCCAGCAGTTTAGCGCAGGGATCTAATGAGCAGTTCTTC. It specifies CASSLAQGSNEQFF. This sequence joins TRBV28 and TRBJ2-1, with a weak D call TRBD1 (5 bases). The length of the CDR3 is 14 residues. Trimming stripped 2 bases from V and 7 bases from J, with 12 bases between. Germline lookup yields CDR1 MDHEN and CDR2 SYDVKM.

This clone was seen a handful of times. The chain couples TRBV7-3 to TRBJ1-2; no reliable D call. This CDR3 is 11 amino acids long. CDR1 SGHTA and CDR2 FQGTGA come from the germline V gene. The V end was cut by 4 bases, the J end by 8 bases, with 8 bases between. CDR3 residues: CASSSGGGYTF. DNA of the CDR3: TGTGCCAGCAGCTCGGGTGGAGGCTACACCTTC.

The genes are TRBV5-1 and TRBJ2-7; no definite D call. The CDR3 spans 14 residues. CDR1 is SGHRS and CDR2 is YFSETQ in the germline V gene. The ends were cut back, 3 bases at V and 0 bases at J, with 10 bases in the middle. CDR3 sequence: CASSSQDGSYEQYF. CDR3 sequence (DNA): TGCGCCAGCAGCTCCCAGGATGGCTCCTACGAGCAGTACTTC.

The chain combines TRBV6-1 with TRBJ1-2; D unresolved. The V end lost 3 bases, the J end lost 0 bases, and 8 bases lay between the germline ends. The CDR3 runs to 14 residues. Germline loops: CDR1 MNHNS, CDR2 SASEGT. The CDR3 here is CASSESIANYGYTF. The DNA for the CDR3 is TGTGCCAGCAGTGAGAGCATTGCTAACTATGGCTACACCTTC.

The chain recombines TRBV7-3 with TRBJ2-3, with D perhaps TRBD2 (5 bases). CDR3 length: 14 residues. The ends were cut back, 2 bases at V and 2 bases at J, with 8 bases in the middle. The germline V gene has CDR1 SGHTA and CDR2 FQGTGA. The CDR3 DNA follows: TGTGCCAGCAGCTTATTGGACTCCACAGATACGCAGTATTTT. Protein product: CASSLLDSTDTQYF.

The genes are TRBV4-1 and TRBJ1-5; tentative D call: TRBD1 (6 bases). There are 15 residues in the CDR3. Germline V CDR1 and CDR2: MGHRA, YSYEKL. Trimming stripped 3 bases from V and 5 bases from J, with 14 bases between. For the CDR3, the DNA is TGCGCCAGCAGCCATCATGACAGGATCGATCAGCCCCAGCATTTT. The encoded protein is CASSHHDRIDQPQHF.

This chain connects TRBV13 to TRBJ2-7; TRBD2 matches at 10 bases. The CDR3 extends over 14 amino acids. Germline V lookup: CDR1 PRHDT, CDR2 FYEKMQ (reference sequence). The junction had 4 bases not matched to a gene; V was cut back by 4 bases and J by 4 bases. The CDR3 loop reads CASSSWTSGYEQYF. Written as DNA, the CDR3 is TGTGCCAGCAGCTCTTGGACTAGCGGTTACGAGCAGTACTTC.